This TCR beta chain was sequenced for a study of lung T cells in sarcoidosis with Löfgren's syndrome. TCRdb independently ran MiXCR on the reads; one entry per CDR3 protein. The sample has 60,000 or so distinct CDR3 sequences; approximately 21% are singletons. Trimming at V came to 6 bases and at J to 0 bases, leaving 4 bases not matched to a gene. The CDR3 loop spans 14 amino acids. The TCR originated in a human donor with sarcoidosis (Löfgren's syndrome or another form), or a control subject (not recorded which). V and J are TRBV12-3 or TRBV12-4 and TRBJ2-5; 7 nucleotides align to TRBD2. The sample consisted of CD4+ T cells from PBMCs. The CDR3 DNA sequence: TGTGCCAGCAGGAAAGCGGGATACCAAGAGACCCAGTACTTC. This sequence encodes CASRKAGYQETQYF.